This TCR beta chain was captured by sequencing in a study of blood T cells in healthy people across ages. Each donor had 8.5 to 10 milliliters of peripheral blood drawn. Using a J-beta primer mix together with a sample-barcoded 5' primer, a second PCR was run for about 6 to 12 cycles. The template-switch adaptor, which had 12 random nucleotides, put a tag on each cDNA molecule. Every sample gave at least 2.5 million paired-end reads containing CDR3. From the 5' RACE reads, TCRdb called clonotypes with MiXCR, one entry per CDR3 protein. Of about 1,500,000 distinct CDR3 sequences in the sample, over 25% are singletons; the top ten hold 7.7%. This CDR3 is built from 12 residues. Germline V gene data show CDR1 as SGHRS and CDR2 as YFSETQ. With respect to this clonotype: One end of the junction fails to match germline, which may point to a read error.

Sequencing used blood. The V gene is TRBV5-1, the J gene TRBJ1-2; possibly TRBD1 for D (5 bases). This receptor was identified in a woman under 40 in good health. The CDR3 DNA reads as TGCACCAGCAGCCTCGGGACGAATGGCTACACCTTC. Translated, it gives CTSSLGTNGYTF. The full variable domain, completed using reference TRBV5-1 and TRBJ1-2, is KAGVTQTPRYLIKTRGQQVTLSCSPISGHRSVSWYQQTPGQGLQFLFEYFSETQRNKGNFPGRFSGRQFSNSRSEMNVSTLELGDSALYLCTSSLGTNGYTFGSGTRLTVV.